Listed below are T cell receptor beta chains from one sample, sequenced in a study of vaccination and CD4 T cells after COVID-19. TCRdb recomputed calls from the PCR reads with MiXCR, one row per CDR3 protein. The sample records roughly 18,000 distinct CDR3 sequences, around 62% being singletons. The source was CD4+ T cells from blood, collected before SARS-CoV-2 vaccination. All receptors derive from a human donor who had recovered from COVID-19. Each CDR3 is given with its conserved first and last residue. The order of the fields is J gene, V gene, clone size, D gene, CDR3 DNA, CDR3 protein. A D gene is named only where the DNA matches it firmly. Expanded clones get a size class; other rows say once, few or many, or leave the size out.

J gene: TRBJ2-7
V gene: TRBV6-1
clone size: NA
D gene: NA
CDR3 DNA: TGTGCCAGCACCAGTATAGTGAGCTCCTACGAGCAGTACTTC
CDR3 protein: CASTSIVSSYEQYF

J gene: TRBJ2-7
V gene: TRBV20-1
clone size: few
D gene: NA
CDR3 DNA: TGCAGTGCTCCGGACTCCAGGTCCTACGAGCAGTACTTC
CDR3 protein: CSAPDSRSYEQYF

J gene: TRBJ1-4
V gene: TRBV19
clone size: NA
D gene: NA
CDR3 DNA: TGTGCCAGTACGCCAGGGAAGGAAAAACTGTTTTTT
CDR3 protein: CASTPGKEKLFF

J gene: TRBJ2-7
V gene: TRBV2
clone size: few
D gene: TRBD1
CDR3 DNA: TGTGCCATCTCTCGGGGACAGGGATCCTACGAGCAGTACTTC
CDR3 protein: CAISRGQGSYEQYF

J gene: TRBJ2-5
V gene: TRBV5-4
clone size: NA
D gene: NA
CDR3 DNA: TGTGCCAGCACCAGAGACGATTTAGTCACGGAGACCCAGTACTTC
CDR3 protein: CASTRDDLVTETQYF

J gene: TRBJ2-2
V gene: TRBV24-1
clone size: NA
D gene: TRBD2
CDR3 DNA: TGTGCCACCAGTGACCCCGGGGGGGAGCGCGCGAACACCGGGGAGCTGTTTTTT
CDR3 protein: CATSDPGGERANTGELFF

J gene: TRBJ1-6
V gene: TRBV7-9
clone size: few
D gene: TRBD1
CDR3 DNA: TGTGCCAGCAGCCCCCTACAGGGGAATAATTCACCCCTCCACTTT
CDR3 protein: CASSPLQGNNSPLHF

J gene: TRBJ1-5
V gene: TRBV6-5
clone size: once
D gene: NA
CDR3 DNA: TGTGCCAGCAGTTACGCGGCCCAGGTGAAAGATCAGCCCCAGCATTTT
CDR3 protein: CASSYAAQVKDQPQHF

J gene: TRBJ2-7
V gene: TRBV20-1
clone size: few
D gene: NA
CDR3 DNA: TGCAGTGCCGCACCCCGGGACTTACACTACGAGCAGTACTTC
CDR3 protein: CSAAPRDLHYEQYF

J gene: TRBJ2-5
V gene: TRBV23-1
clone size: few
D gene: NA
CDR3 DNA: TGCGCCAGCAGTCACCCCCTCGGGACTTCCCAGTACTTC
CDR3 protein: CASSHPLGTSQYF

J gene: TRBJ2-7
V gene: TRBV7-2
clone size: NA
D gene: TRBD2
CDR3 DNA: TGTGCCAGCAGCTCTCTAGCGGGTACCTACGAGCAGTACTTC
CDR3 protein: CASSSLAGTYEQYF

J gene: TRBJ2-1
V gene: TRBV5-4
clone size: NA
D gene: TRBD1
CDR3 DNA: TGTGCCAGCAGCTTGTCACAGGGGTTCTACAATGAGCAGTTCTTC
CDR3 protein: CASSLSQGFYNEQFF

J gene: TRBJ1-3
V gene: TRBV27
clone size: NA
D gene: TRBD1
CDR3 DNA: TGTGCCAGCAGAGAACAGGGGATGGCTGGAAACACCATATATTTT
CDR3 protein: CASREQGMAGNTIYF

J gene: TRBJ1-1
V gene: TRBV30
clone size: NA
D gene: NA
CDR3 DNA: TGTGCCTGGAGTGTGTCTGAGCCTCGGTTGAACACTGAAGCTTTCTTT
CDR3 protein: CAWSVSEPRLNTEAFF

J gene: TRBJ2-7
V gene: TRBV20-1
clone size: NA
D gene: TRBD2
CDR3 DNA: TGCAGTGCTAGATCGGGACTAGCGGGAGACGAGCAGTACTTC
CDR3 protein: CSARSGLAGDEQYF

J gene: TRBJ1-5
V gene: TRBV19
clone size: NA
D gene: TRBD1
CDR3 DNA: TGTGCCAGTGACAGACAGGGGGGCAATCAGCCCCAGCATTTT
CDR3 protein: CASDRQGGNQPQHF

J gene: TRBJ1-5
V gene: TRBV7-2
clone size: NA
D gene: NA
CDR3 DNA: TGTGCCAGCAGTCAATTCGCAGGGATTGAGCCCCAGCATTTT
CDR3 protein: CASSQFAGIEPQHF

J gene: TRBJ2-5
V gene: TRBV24-1
clone size: NA
D gene: NA
CDR3 DNA: TGTGCCACCAGCACTTCAGGTCAAGAGACCCAGTACTTC
CDR3 protein: CATSTSGQETQYF

J gene: TRBJ1-2
V gene: TRBV10-3
clone size: few
D gene: NA
CDR3 DNA: TGTGCCATCAGTGCGTCCTCAGGGGAATGGGGTTATGGCTACACCTTC
CDR3 protein: CAISASSGEWGYGYTF

J gene: TRBJ2-5
V gene: TRBV5-1
clone size: once
D gene: NA
CDR3 DNA: TGCGCCAGCAGCCTTGTTTGGGGGGCTGGCGAGACCCAGTACTTC
CDR3 protein: CASSLVWGAGETQYF

J gene: TRBJ1-5
V gene: TRBV30
clone size: NA
D gene: NA
CDR3 DNA: TGTGCCTGGAGTACGAAGAGCAATCAGCCCCAGCATTTT
CDR3 protein: CAWSTKSNQPQHF

J gene: TRBJ1-1
V gene: TRBV18
clone size: NA
D gene: TRBD1
CDR3 DNA: TGTGCCAGCTCCCCCATGACAGGGTCGAACACTGAAGCTTTCTTT
CDR3 protein: CASSPMTGSNTEAFF

J gene: TRBJ1-5
V gene: TRBV7-8
clone size: few
D gene: NA
CDR3 DNA: TGTGCCAGCAGCTTATCGGGTCAGGTTGCTCAGCCCCAGCATTTT
CDR3 protein: CASSLSGQVAQPQHF

J gene: TRBJ2-7
V gene: TRBV15
clone size: NA
D gene: TRBD1
CDR3 DNA: TGTGCCACCAGCAGAGGATTCCTAGGACAGGGCTCCTACGAGCAGTACTTC
CDR3 protein: CATSRGFLGQGSYEQYF

J gene: TRBJ1-6
V gene: TRBV15
clone size: few
D gene: NA
CDR3 DNA: TGTGCCACCAGCAGAGATTTCCCAGGGTTGGCTTCACCCCTCCACTTT
CDR3 protein: CATSRDFPGLASPLHF

J gene: TRBJ2-3
V gene: TRBV6-1
clone size: NA
D gene: NA
CDR3 DNA: TGTGCCAGCAGTGAAGTTGGGTCAGATACGCAGTATTTT
CDR3 protein: CASSEVGSDTQYF

J gene: TRBJ1-6
V gene: TRBV6-1
clone size: NA
D gene: TRBD1
CDR3 DNA: TGTGCCAGCAGAAGGGACAGGGGAAGGGATTCACCCCTCCACTTT
CDR3 protein: CASRRDRGRDSPLHF

J gene: TRBJ1-6
V gene: TRBV4-1
clone size: NA
D gene: NA
CDR3 DNA: TGCGCCAGCAGCCAAGATAATTATTCACCCCTCCACTTT
CDR3 protein: CASSQDNYSPLHF

J gene: TRBJ2-3
V gene: TRBV7-9
clone size: NA
D gene: NA
CDR3 DNA: TGTGCCAGCAGCTTAGGGGCTAGCAGCACAGATACGCAGTATTTT
CDR3 protein: CASSLGASSTDTQYF

J gene: TRBJ2-7
V gene: TRBV24-1
clone size: NA
D gene: NA
CDR3 DNA: TGTGCCACCAGTGATTCGAAGACTAGTTCCTACGAGCAGTACTTC
CDR3 protein: CATSDSKTSSYEQYF

J gene: TRBJ2-1
V gene: TRBV20-1
clone size: NA
D gene: NA
CDR3 DNA: TGCAGTGCTAGTGGATCTAGCGCTAGCTCCTACAATGAGCAGTTCTTC
CDR3 protein: CSASGSSASSYNEQFF

J gene: TRBJ2-3
V gene: TRBV6-1
clone size: NA
D gene: NA
CDR3 DNA: TGTGCCAGCACCAGTAAGGCCGCGGTGGATACGCAGTATTTT
CDR3 protein: CASTSKAAVDTQYF

J gene: TRBJ2-1
V gene: TRBV18
clone size: NA
D gene: TRBD1
CDR3 DNA: TGTGCCAGCTCAGGACAGGGAAGCTACAATGAGCAGTTCTTC
CDR3 protein: CASSGQGSYNEQFF

J gene: TRBJ1-2
V gene: TRBV16
clone size: NA
D gene: NA
CDR3 DNA: TGTGCCAGCAGCCAAACAGGGTCCTACTATGGCTACACCTTC
CDR3 protein: CASSQTGSYYGYTF

J gene: TRBJ2-2
V gene: TRBV2
clone size: NA
D gene: TRBD2
CDR3 DNA: TGTGCCAGCAGGGAAACTAGCGGGAGGGCCGCCGGGGAGCTGTTTTTT
CDR3 protein: CASRETSGRAAGELFF

J gene: TRBJ1-1
V gene: TRBV6-5
clone size: few
D gene: TRBD1
CDR3 DNA: TGTGCCAGCAGTTACGCCGGGACAGACATTCTGAACACTGAAGCTTTCTTT
CDR3 protein: CASSYAGTDILNTEAFF

J gene: TRBJ1-2
V gene: TRBV6-4
clone size: few
D gene: TRBD1
CDR3 DNA: TGTGCCAGCAGGAAGACAGGGGGGAAATACTATGGCTACACCTTC
CDR3 protein: CASRKTGGKYYGYTF

J gene: TRBJ2-3
V gene: TRBV6-1
clone size: NA
D gene: TRBD2
CDR3 DNA: TGTGCCAGCAGAGAACACCTGGGACTAGCGGGAGATACGCAGTATTTT
CDR3 protein: CASREHLGLAGDTQYF

J gene: TRBJ2-7
V gene: TRBV4-3
clone size: NA
D gene: NA
CDR3 DNA: TGCGCCAGCAGCCAGGAGCGGCTAGCGTTAACCTACGAGCAGTACTTC
CDR3 protein: CASSQERLALTYEQYF

J gene: TRBJ2-7
V gene: TRBV5-1
clone size: NA
D gene: NA
CDR3 DNA: TGCGCCAGCAGCTTGGCCGTAGATAGCTACGAGCAGTACTTC
CDR3 protein: CASSLAVDSYEQYF

J gene: TRBJ1-5
V gene: TRBV28
clone size: few
D gene: NA
CDR3 DNA: TGTGCCAGCAGGGGTAACAGGGAGGGCGCCAATCAGCCCCAGCATTTT
CDR3 protein: CASRGNREGANQPQHF

J gene: TRBJ2-7
V gene: TRBV6-5
clone size: once
D gene: NA
CDR3 DNA: TGTGCCAGCAGTTACTCAGTCCCGGGGAATTTTTACGAGCAGTACTTC
CDR3 protein: CASSYSVPGNFYEQYF

J gene: TRBJ1-6
V gene: TRBV12-3/TRBV12-4
clone size: NA
D gene: NA
CDR3 DNA: TGTGCCAGCAAACCTGGGGCAAATTCACCCCTCCACTTT
CDR3 protein: CASKPGANSPLHF

J gene: TRBJ2-3
V gene: TRBV6-1
clone size: NA
D gene: TRBD2
CDR3 DNA: TGTGCCAGCAGTCACGAGGGCGGGAGAGGAGATACGCAGTATTTT
CDR3 protein: CASSHEGGRGDTQYF

J gene: TRBJ2-2
V gene: TRBV27
clone size: few
D gene: NA
CDR3 DNA: TGTGCCAGCAGTACCAGCGTCGGGGAGCTGTTTTTT
CDR3 protein: CASSTSVGELFF

J gene: TRBJ2-5
V gene: TRBV15
clone size: NA
D gene: NA
CDR3 DNA: TGTGCCACCAGCAGAACACAGTCAAGGGGGCAAGAGACCCAGTACTTC
CDR3 protein: CATSRTQSRGQETQYF